This TCR beta chain appears in the sequencing data of a study of blood T cell repertoires in COVID-19. Study-wide background: Spain, Italy and the United States supplied samples that represented acute and convalescent COVID-19. PBMCs, B-cell-depleted T cells, or T cells provided the cDNA or gDNA that made up the material.

In the original analysis: Using reference gene primer amplification, nucleated cell counts were estimated. The method was immunoSEQ multiplex PCR; TCRdb's version includes in-frame clones alone and lacks a portion of them. Clonal size and the V and J genes are those of that table, whereas D and trimming came from the DNA. The repertoire holds over 250,000 clones, with over 70% as singletons. Seattle patients were enrolled during active infection and followed longitudinally. With V trimmed by 2 bases and J by 10 bases, 18 bases remained unmatched. Germline V lookup: CDR1 MDHEN, CDR2 SYDVKM. The CDR3 consists of 18 residues.

The sample taken for sequencing was peripheral blood. This receptor was identified in a woman in her sixties or seventies with COVID-19, enrolled during active disease. The chain links TRBV28 to TRBJ2-5, with 11 bases aligning to TRBD1. Here the CDR3 DNA reads TGTGCCAGCAGTTTAAGGCCTGGGGCGGACAGGGGGCGCAGTAACCAGTACTTC. Amino acids: CASSLRPGADRGRSNQYF.